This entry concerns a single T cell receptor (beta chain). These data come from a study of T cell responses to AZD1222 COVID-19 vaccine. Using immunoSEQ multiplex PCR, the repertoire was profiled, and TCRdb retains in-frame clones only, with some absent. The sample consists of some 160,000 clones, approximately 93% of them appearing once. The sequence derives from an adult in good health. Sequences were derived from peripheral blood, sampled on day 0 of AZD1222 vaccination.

CDR3 DNA sequence: TGTGCCAGCAGCGTTTCCGGGACCTCACATTCACCCCTCCACTTT. It codes for CASSVSGTSHSPLHF. The V and J genes are TRBV9 and TRBJ1-6; TRBD1 might be the D (5 bases). Germline CDR1 reads SGDLS; CDR2 reads YYNGEE. The V end was cut by 2 bases, the J end by 8 bases, with 14 bases between. The CDR3 loop spans 15 amino acids.